Detailed here is one T cell receptor beta chain. Its specificity is not known. In the authors' methods: Construction of a distant-metastasis classifier for papillary thyroid cancer relied on CDR3 differences across clinicopathological groups. TCRdb re-called clones from the PCR reads using MiXCR. The V and J calls and clone size come from TCRdb's table, not from the authors' own analysis. This sample yields 45,000 to 60,000 clones, of which approximately 19% are seen a single time; almost 3% belongs to the top ten. The sample originates from a study of metastatic and nonmetastatic thyroid tumors. Study background: Repertoire comparison spanned blood and tumor or nodule tissue of malignant and benign thyroid patients. General study points: Benign nodules reportedly had significantly lower TCR beta diversity than malignant thyroid tumors in blood and tumor.

Germline V lookup: CDR1 MGHRA, CDR2 YSYEKL. V shed 4 bases, J shed 2 bases, and the junction held 5 bases outside the gene matches. The CDR3 length is 17 residues. All patients were untreated before thyroid surgery. Sequencing was done on a sample of blood. The rearrangement links TRBV4-1 to TRBJ2-7; 16 nucleotides align to TRBD2. This TCR was sampled from a female donor with papillary thyroid cancer or a benign thyroid nodule (not recorded which). Some clones in this sample may be carry-over from other donors' samples. The CDR3 here is CASSPGLAGGSPYEQYF. The CDR3 DNA reads as TGCGCCAGCAGCCCGGGACTAGCGGGGGGGTCCCCCTACGAGCAGTACTTC.